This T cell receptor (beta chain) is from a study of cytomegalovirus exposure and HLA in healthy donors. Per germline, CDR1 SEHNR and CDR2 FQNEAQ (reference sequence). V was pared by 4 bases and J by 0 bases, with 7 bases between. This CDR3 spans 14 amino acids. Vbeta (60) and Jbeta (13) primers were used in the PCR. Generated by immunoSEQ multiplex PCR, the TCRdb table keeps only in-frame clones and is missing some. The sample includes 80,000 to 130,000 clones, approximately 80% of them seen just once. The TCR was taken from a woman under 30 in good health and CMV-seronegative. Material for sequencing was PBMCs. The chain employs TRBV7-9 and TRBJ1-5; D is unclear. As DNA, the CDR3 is TGTGCCAGCAGCTCAGTTAATAGCAATCAGCCCCAGCATTTT. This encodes CASSSVNSNQPQHF.